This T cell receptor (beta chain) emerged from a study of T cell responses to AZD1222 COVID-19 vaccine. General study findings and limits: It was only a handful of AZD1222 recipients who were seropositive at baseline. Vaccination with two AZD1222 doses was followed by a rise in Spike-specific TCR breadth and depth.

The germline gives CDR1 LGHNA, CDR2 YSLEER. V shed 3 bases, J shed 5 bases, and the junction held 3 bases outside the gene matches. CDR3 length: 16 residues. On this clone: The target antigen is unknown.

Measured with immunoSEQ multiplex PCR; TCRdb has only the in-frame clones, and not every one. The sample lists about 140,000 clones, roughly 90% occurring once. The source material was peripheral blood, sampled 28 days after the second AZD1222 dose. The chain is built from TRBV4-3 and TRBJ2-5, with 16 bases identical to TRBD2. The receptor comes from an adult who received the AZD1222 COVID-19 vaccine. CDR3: CASSHEGLAGGETQYF. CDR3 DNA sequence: TGCGCCAGCAGCCACGAGGGACTAGCGGGAGGGGAGACCCAGTACTTC.